A single sample is the source of the 26 T cell receptor beta chains below, sequenced in a study of blood T cell repertoires in COVID-19. Data came from immunoSEQ multiplex PCR; TCRdb stores just in-frame clones and leaves some out. The top ten hold 7.1% of the sample, which has hundreds of thousands of clones, approximately 86% seen once. The sequenced sample was peripheral blood. These TCRs come from an older woman with COVID-19, enrolled during active disease.

The CDR3 region has the DNA TGTGCCAGCAGTTATGGGACAGGGCTAATCTACGAGCAGTACTTC. It specifies CASSYGTGLIYEQYF. The chain employs TRBV6-5 and TRBJ2-7; 9 bases fit TRBD1. This CDR3 has 15 residues. Germline CDR1 and CDR2: MNHEY and SVGAGI. J lost 3 bases, V lost 3 bases, and 6 bases had no gene match.

The CDR3 coding sequence is TGTGCCAGCAGTAGACGCCGTGGACAGCCGAACACTGAAGCTTTCTTT. Its translation: CASSRRRGQPNTEAFF. The rearrangement joins TRBV6-2 or TRBV6-3 to TRBJ1-1; weak D call: TRBD1 (6 bases). Trimming pared 5 bases from V and 1 base from J, leaving 17 bases between. Germline CDR1 MNHEY, CDR2 SVGEGT. The CDR3 is 16 amino acids.

The chain employs TRBV9 and TRBJ1-3; D is ambiguous. The germline V and J ends were trimmed by 0 bases and 0 bases, with 7 bases remaining between them. The CDR3 consists of 15 residues. Germline V gene data show CDR1 as SGDLS and CDR2 as YYNGEE. Here the CDR3 reads CASSVAAFSGNTIYF. CDR3 nucleotide sequence: TGTGCCAGCAGCGTAGCAGCGTTCTCTGGAAACACCATATATTTT. Supplemented by reference TRBV9 and TRBJ1-3, the full variable domain reads DSGVTQTPKHLITATGQRVTLRCSPRSGDLSVYWYQQSLDQGLQFLIQYYNGEERAKGNILERFSAQQFPDLHSELNLSSLELGDSALYFCASSVAAFSGNTIYFGEGSWLTVV.

In its sample, this clone was seen once. The chain carries TRBV25-1 and TRBJ2-5, with D perhaps TRBD1 (5 bases). From germline, CDR1 is MGHDK and CDR2 SYGVNS. Trimming cost V 3 bases and J 2 bases, with 13 bases left between them. The CDR3 has 15 amino acids. CDR3 in amino acids: CASSDNRPTQETQYF. The CDR3 bases are TGTGCCAGCAGTGATAACAGGCCTACACAAGAGACCCAGTACTTC.

For this clone: A much larger clonotype is one base distant, so this may be a read error. The J gene is TRBJ2-7, the V gene TRBV5-5; TRBD1 aligns across 7 bases. This CDR3 is built from 12 residues. V was clipped by 4 bases and J by 4 bases; unmatched bases: 2. Germline V gene lookup returns CDR1 SGHKS and CDR2 YYEKEE (reference sequence). CDR3 nucleotide sequence: TGTGCCAGCAGCCTACAGGGGTACGAGCAGTACTTC. Translating it yields CASSLQGYEQYF.

The V and J genes are TRBV12-3 or TRBV12-4 and TRBJ2-3, with unresolved D. CDR3 length: 12 residues. V was clipped by 1 base and J by 8 bases, with 7 bases between them. Here the CDR3 DNA reads TGTGCCAGCAGTTTAGGAGTCGGTACGCAGTATTTT. Amino acid sequence: CASSLGVGTQYF.

The gene calls are TRBV29-1 and TRBJ1-1; TRBD1 might be the D (6 bases). The CDR3 extends over 13 amino acids. V was trimmed by 3 bases and J by 3 bases, leaving 11 bases between them. Germline-derived CDR1 and CDR2 are SQVTM and ANQGSEA. CDR3 nucleotides: TGCAGCGTTGAGGTAAACAGGGACACTGAAGCTTTCTTT. Its translation is CSVEVNRDTEAFF.

This clone has just one count. The chain couples TRBV27 to TRBJ2-1; TRBD1 might be the D (6 bases). Germline V CDR1 and CDR2: MNHEY, SMNVEV (reference sequence). Trimming removed 3 bases at V and 7 bases at J, with 10 bases between. CDR3 length equals 13 residues. The CDR3 sequence is CASSFTRGNEQFF. CDR3 DNA: TGTGCCAGCAGTTTCACCAGGGGTAATGAGCAGTTCTTC.

The chain couples TRBV3-1 (or the pseudogene TRBV3-2) to TRBJ1-1; D may be TRBD1 (6 bases). The CDR3 is 17 residues long. With 1 base removed from V and 4 bases from J, the gap between germline ends came to 19 bases. CDR1 LGHDT and CDR2 YNNKEL come from the germline V gene (reference sequence). CDR3 in DNA: TGTGCCAGCAGCCAAGTTAGCTCGGGGAGGGGGGGCACTGAAGCTTTCTTT. This encodes CASSQVSSGRGGTEAFF.

The chain is built from TRBV29-1 and TRBJ1-5; D might be TRBD1 (6 bases). The germline V gene encodes CDR1 SQVTM and CDR2 ANQGSEA. Trimming removed 5 bases at V and 0 bases at J, with 17 bases between. The CDR3 sequence is 16 residues long. CDR3 loop: CSVITGSPYSNQPQHF. The CDR3 nucleotides are TGCAGCGTTATCACAGGGTCCCCGTATAGCAATCAGCCCCAGCATTTT.

The CDR3 sequence: CASSLMWTGNIFYGYTF. CDR3 DNA sequence: TGTGCCAGCAGCTTGATGTGGACAGGGAATATTTTCTATGGCTACACCTTC. This chain connects TRBV5-5 to TRBJ1-2; TRBD1 agrees at 8 bases. CDR1 is SGHKS, CDR2 YYEKEE, per germline (reference sequence). This CDR3 region has 17 residues. V lost 1 base to trimming and J lost 4 bases; unmatched junction nucleotides: 12.

The chain couples TRBV9 to TRBJ2-7; possible D gene TRBD1, 5 bases. Germline lookup yields CDR1 SGDLS and CDR2 YYNGEE. The CDR3 contains 16 residues. Trimming removed 5 bases at V and 5 bases at J, with 23 bases between. For the CDR3, the DNA is TGTGCCAGCAGTGAAGCCGTTGGCAGGGTAGTCAACGAGCAGTACTTC. This codes for CASSEAVGRVVNEQYF. Full variable domain (missing parts from reference TRBV9 and TRBJ2-7): DSGVTQTPKHLITATGQRVTLRCSPRSGDLSVYWYQQSLDQGLQFLIQYYNGEERAKGNILERFSAQQFPDLHSELNLSSLELGDSALYFCASSEAVGRVVNEQYFGPGTRLTVT.

This clone was found once. This chain joins TRBV13 and TRBJ1-1, with a possible D match to TRBD1 (6 bases). V was trimmed by 0 bases and J by 7 bases, leaving 9 bases between them. The germline gives CDR1 PRHDT, CDR2 FYEKMQ (reference sequence). The CDR3 runs 13 residues. The CDR3 DNA follows: TGTGCCAGCAGCTTAGGACAGGGAAATGAAGCTTTCTTT. It encodes CASSLGQGNEAFF.

The chain joins TRBV5-1 to TRBJ1-5; D might be TRBD1 (5 bases). The CDR3 extends over 22 amino acids. The ends were cut back, 3 bases at V and 4 bases at J, with 35 bases in the middle. Germline values: CDR1 SGHRS, CDR2 YFSETQ. CDR3 bases: TGCGCCAGCAGCTCGGGCCCCGGGGGTAGTTTAACCCCTAAATTGATAAATCAGCCCCAGCATTTT. Its translation is CASSSGPGGSLTPKLINQPQHF.

This clone was observed a few times. This sequence joins TRBV18 and TRBJ1-1, with D perhaps matching TRBD1 (5 bases). Germline CDR1 reads KGHSH; CDR2 reads LQKENI. CDR3 size: 15 residues. With 3 bases removed from V and 1 base from J, the gap between germline ends came to 12 bases. This CDR3 is CASSPQGGENTEAFF. Here the CDR3 DNA reads TGTGCCAGCTCACCTCAGGGAGGGGAGAACACTGAAGCTTTCTTT.

The chain recombines TRBV10-3 with TRBJ2-1, with D uncertain. The germline V gene encodes CDR1 ENHRY and CDR2 SYGVKD. The CDR3 contains 11 residues. The ends were cut back, 5 bases at V and 7 bases at J, with 6 bases in the middle. The CDR3 bases are TGTGCCATCAGTAAAGCGAATGAGCAGTTCTTC. It encodes CAISKANEQFF.

The V call is TRBV4-2, the J call TRBJ2-1, with 9 positions matching TRBD1. Germline V CDR1 and CDR2: LGHNA, YNFKEQ. The CDR3 spans 16 residues. J was trimmed by 6 bases and V by 0 bases; bases with no gene match: 6. The CDR3 reads CASSQDRDRVSNEQFF. CDR3 bases: TGTGCCAGCAGCCAAGATCGGGACAGGGTGAGCAATGAGCAGTTCTTC.

The V call is TRBV5-5, the J call TRBJ1-5, with 8 positions matching TRBD1. The J call may be faulty, since TRBJ2-3 better matches the DNA end. The CDR3 consists of 14 residues. Germline V gene sequence: CDR1 SGHKS, CDR2 YYEKEE (reference sequence). The CDR3: CASSSWTGNQPQYF. DNA of the CDR3: TGTGCCAGCAGCTCCTGGACAGGGAATCAGCCCCAGTATTTT.

V gene TRBV5-1 combines with J gene TRBJ2-5; 8 nucleotides line up with TRBD1. The germline CDR1 and CDR2 sequences are SGHRS and YFSETQ. This CDR3 region has 13 residues. The V segment lost 4 bases and the J segment 4 bases; nucleotides outside the gene matches: 3. The CDR3 loop reads CASSGQGGETQYF. In DNA, the CDR3 is TGCGCCAGCAGCGGACAGGGCGGAGAGACCCAGTACTTC.

A remark on this clone: This sample also contains other DNA sequences that code for the same CDR3. V usage is TRBV7-2 and J usage is TRBJ2-3; 8 bases match TRBD2. V lost 1 base and J lost 0; bases outside the gene matches: 3. The germline V gene has CDR1 SGHTA and CDR2 FQGNSA. The CDR3 has 16 amino acids. The CDR3, as DNA: TGTGCCAGCAGCTTAGTCGGCGGGGGGAGCACAGATACGCAGTATTTT. It specifies CASSLVGGGSTDTQYF. Using reference TRBV7-2 and TRBJ2-3 for the parts outside the CDR3, the full variable domain is GAGVSQSPSNKVTEKGKDVELRCDPISGHTALYWYRQSLGQGLEFLIYFQGNSAPDKSGLPSDRFSAERTGGSVSTLTIQRTQQEDSAVYLCASSLVGGGSTDTQYFGPGTRLTVL.

This sequence joins TRBV7-2 and TRBJ2-7, with 7 bases matching TRBD1. The CDR3 contains 15 residues. With 1 base clipped from V and 3 bases from J, the junction kept 6 bases outside the gene matches. CDR1 is SGHTA and CDR2 is FQGNSA in the germline V gene. In DNA form, the CDR3 reads TGTGCCAGCAGCTTAGGAGGGACAGAGGACTACGAGCAGTACTTC. Translation: CASSLGGTEDYEQYF. Supplemented by reference TRBV7-2 and TRBJ2-7, the full variable domain reads GAGVSQSPSNKVTEKGKDVELRCDPISGHTALYWYRQSLGQGLEFLIYFQGNSAPDKSGLPSDRFSAERTGGSVSTLTIQRTQQEDSAVYLCASSLGGTEDYEQYFGPGTRLTVT.

The chain carries TRBV19 and TRBJ1-6; tentative D call: TRBD1 (5 bases). V shed 7 bases and J shed 1 base, with 14 bases lying between them. CDR1 is LNHDA, CDR2 SQIVND, per germline (reference sequence). CDR3 length: 16 residues. The CDR3 region is CASTPRKGSYNSPLHF. The CDR3 region has the DNA TGTGCCAGTACCCCCCGGAAGGGGTCCTATAATTCACCCCTCCACTTT.

The CDR3 coding sequence is TGCGCCAGCAGCCAAGACACGAAATACTACTACGAGCAGTACTTC. Encoded protein: CASSQDTKYYYEQYF. The chain uses TRBV4-1 and TRBJ2-7; D not resolved. The CDR3 spans 15 residues. The V end lost 0 bases, the J end lost 3 bases, and 12 bases lay between the germline ends. The V gene's germline CDR1 is MGHRA and CDR2 YSYEKL.

This chain links TRBV11-3 with TRBJ2-1; unclear D gene. The CDR3 is 15 amino acids. V was cut by 6 bases and J by 0 bases, with 12 bases left in between. Germline-derived CDR1 and CDR2 are SGHNT and YENEEA. The CDR3 DNA follows: TGTGCCAGCAGACTACCCTCGAGCTCCTACAATGAGCAGTTCTTC. It encodes CASRLPSSSYNEQFF.

This chain uses TRBV7-2 with TRBJ1-4; the match to TRBD1 covers 7 bases. The CDR3 is 15 amino acids. J gave up 3 bases and V 6 bases, and 7 bases lay outside the gene matches. CDR1 is SGHTA and CDR2 is FQGNSA in the germline V gene. The DNA of the CDR3 is TGTGCCAGCAGTCGAGGGGGCGCCTCTAATGAAAAACTGTTTTTT. It is translated as CASSRGGASNEKLFF.

The chain has TRBV19 and TRBJ1-3; a weak D match, TRBD1 (5 bases). The V and J ends lost 7 bases and 0 bases respectively, with 10 bases between them. This CDR3 is 14 amino acids long. CDR1 LNHDA and CDR2 SQIVND come from the germline V gene (reference sequence). The CDR3 nucleotides are TGTGCCAGTAATGGGGCCAGCTCTGGAAACACCATATATTTT. Translation gives CASNGASSGNTIYF. Drawing the rest from reference TRBV19 and TRBJ1-3, the complete variable domain is DGGITQSPKYLFRKEGQNVTLSCEQNLNHDAMYWYRQDPGQGLRLIYYSQIVNDFQKGDIAEGYSVSREKKESFPLTVTSAQKNPTAFYLCASNGASSGNTIYFGEGSWLTVV.